What follows describes a single TCR beta chain. There is no known antigen for this receptor. Base qualities are not recorded, but no much larger clone differs from it by a single base. Counted from cysteine to phenylalanine, this CDR3 has 17 amino acids. Only the CDR3 portion is preserved as DNA: 51 bases, with reading frame beginning at the first base. Here V drops 9 bases and J drops 4 bases, and the junction holds 13 bases not matched to any gene. CDR1 and CDR2 are drawn from the germline V gene: SGHTA, FQGNSA. This sample was taken from a study of blood T cell repertoires in COVID-19 (dated by TCRdb to 2018 to 2020). Some background on the complete study: Collaborator samples came from the United States, Italy and Spain and covered acute and convalescent phases of COVID-19. The prospective study material was composed of cDNA or gDNA derived from T cells, B-cell-depleted T cells, or PBMCs. Subjects who had been exposed to COVID-19, were actively infected with it, or had recovered from it provided the deeply sampled blood TCRbeta repertoires that made up the dataset. The repertoires were made available in a free public database intended to serve as a resource for research on the immune response to SARS-CoV-2. Samples were obtained from the ongoing ImmuneRACE study (first 160 participants) and from about 1,300 subjects provided by 6 global collaborators. Nearly every sample came with metadata listing a de-identified subject ID, COVID-19 status, age in years and sex. HLA class I and class II types, where available, came from metadata supplied by the sample provider rather than from assay-based typing.

TCRbeta CDR3 regions were amplified from genomic DNA by means of the immunoSEQ Assay, a bias-controlled multiplex PCR. The study's own analysis went as follows. Within the assay, amplification of reference gene primers was used to estimate how many nucleated cells each sample contained. Sequence reads were collapsed and filtered to measure the absolute abundance of every unique TCRbeta CDR3 rearrangement. Productive Simpson clonality was computed per sample as the square root of Simpson's diversity index over productive rearrangements. The immuneACCESS repertoire file appears here via TCRdb, limited to in-frame rearrangements. These files lack a portion of the clones; in checked studies, under half of the deficit traces to unresolved V genes, and the cause of the others is not known. That table gives V, J and clone size, and the DNA gave D and trimming. This sample comprises hundreds of thousands of clones, around 89% of them detected only once. The ten top clones hold approximately 6% of the sample.

The study at large found these results: The amount of clinical and demographic metadata varied by source and participant and was provided uncurated.

One collaborating source in Seattle enrolled patients during active infection and followed them longitudinally through the course of disease. The collaborating institutions used their own protocols to collect whole blood in K2EDTA tubes. Collaborator samples were shipped for TCRbeta analysis as frozen whole blood, isolated PBMCs, or DNA extracted from either sample type. The origin of this receptor is a woman in her twenties or thirties with COVID-19, enrolled during active disease. This chain joins TRBV7-2 to TRBJ2-5, with TRBD2 identical over 14 junction bases. Sequenced sample: peripheral blood. Here is the DNA: TGTGCCAGTTCCAGCCCGACTAGCGGGGGGGCTCGAGAGACCCAGTACTTC. Its translation is CASSSPTSGGARETQYF.